This T cell receptor (beta chain) was sequenced in a study of CD8 T cells in Susac syndrome. Sequencing of TCR beta was performed on blood CD8+ and CD4+ T cells. With random hexamers, reverse transcription was performed on roughly 0.5 to 1 ug of RNA. Amplification of TCR beta CDR3 across 54 Vbeta and 13 Jbeta was performed with immunoSEQ multiplex PCR. TCRdb ran MiXCR on the immunoSEQ multiplex PCR reads and lists one entry per CDR3 protein. The table includes under 200,000 distinct CDR3 sequences, 80% to 95% detected once. Trimming left V 6 bases short and J 4 bases short, with 13 bases between. Per the germline V gene, CDR1 is SQVTM and CDR2 is ANQGSEA. The CDR3 has 13 residues.

The sample taken for sequencing was CD4+ T cells from PBMCs. This clonotype was sampled from a human donor in good health. The chain has TRBV29-1 and TRBJ1-5; TRBD1 is a possible D gene (6 bases). As DNA, the CDR3 is TGCAGCGTCCGGGACAACCATAATCAGCCCCAGCATTTT. Its translation: CSVRDNHNQPQHF.